These T cell receptor beta chains were read from a single sample in a study of T cells after yellow fever vaccination. TCRdb used MiXCR to reprocess the 5' RACE reads, holding one entry per CDR3 protein. Here the sample spans about 53,000 distinct CDR3 sequences, more than 5.5% being singletons. Specimen: CD8+ T cells sorted from PBMCs, collected on the day of the first yellow fever vaccination. All receptors come from a man younger than 30 who received the YFV17D yellow fever vaccine. Each CDR3 is given with its conserved first and last residue. D genes are given only for firm matches. A clone size is listed for some rows: how often the clone was seen (once, few, many), or a class if it is expanded.

j_gene	v_gene	abundance	d_gene	CDR3nt	CDR3aa
TRBJ2-3	TRBV3-1	few	-	TGTGCCAGCAGCCAAGAGTCCTACACAGATACGCAGTATTTT	CASSQESYTDTQYF
TRBJ2-3	TRBV9	-	-	TGTGGCAGCAGCCCAGGGGGGAGGGAGGCAGATACGCAGTATTTT	CGSSPGGREADTQYF
TRBJ2-5	TRBV7-6	many	-	TGTGCCAGCAGCCCGAGCGGACAGGGAGGGATAGAGACCCAGTACTTC	CASSPSGQGGIETQYF
TRBJ1-6	TRBV9	many	-	TGTGCCAGCAGCGTAGCGTACAGGGAGACTTCACCCCTCCACTTT	CASSVAYRETSPLHF
TRBJ1-1	TRBV7-6	-	-	TGTGCCAGCAGCCCCGCGAGCACTGAAGCTTTCTTT	CASSPASTEAFF
TRBJ2-3	TRBV3-1	many	-	TGTGCCAGCAGCCAAGGAAATCTAGAGACGGATACGCAGTATTTT	CASSQGNLETDTQYF
TRBJ1-1	TRBV6-2/TRBV6-3	many	-	TGTGCCAGCAGTTTTCTGAACACTGAAGCTTTCTTT	CASSFLNTEAFF
TRBJ2-1	TRBV27	few	-	TGTGCCAGCAGTGACAGTTACAATGAGCAGTTCTTC	CASSDSYNEQFF
TRBJ2-1	TRBV7-9	-	-	TGTGCCGGCAGCTTCGACGGGGGAGAGCAGTTCTTC	CAGSFDGGEQFF
TRBJ1-5	TRBV7-9	-	-	TGTGCCAGCAGCTCCGATTATAGCAATCAGCCCCAGCATTTT	CASSSDYSNQPQHF
TRBJ2-7	TRBV20-1	many	-	TGCAGTGCTATCTCGGGGTTTTCCTACGAGCAGTACTTC	CSAISGFSYEQYF
TRBJ2-2	TRBV6-1	few	TRBD1	TGTGCCAGCAGTGATGGACAGGGGGGGCCCGGGGAGCTGTTTTTT	CASSDGQGGPGELFF
TRBJ1-2	TRBV29-1	-	-	TGCAGCGTTAGGGGCGGTGAAGGCTACACCTTC	CSVRGGEGYTF
TRBJ1-1	TRBV27	few	TRBD1	TGTGCCAGCAGACCCGGACAGGGGGCTGAAGCTTTCTTT	CASRPGQGAEAFF
TRBJ1-4	TRBV7-9	few	-	TGTGCCAGCAGCCCGAGAACTAATGAAAAACTGTTTTTT	CASSPRTNEKLFF
TRBJ1-2	TRBV18	many	-	TGTGCCAGCTCACCGGAGGACAGACTCGACTATGGCTACACCTTC	CASSPEDRLDYGYTF
TRBJ2-7	TRBV27	many	TRBD1	TGTGCCAGCAGTCCACAGGGGACCCTCTACGAGCAGTACTTC	CASSPQGTLYEQYF
TRBJ1-1	TRBV10-3	-	TRBD1	TGTGCCATCAGTGAGCGGTACAGGGGTATGAACACTGAAGCTTTCTTT	CAISERYRGMNTEAFF
TRBJ1-3	TRBV9	few	-	TGTGCCAGCAGCGTAGCTGATGGAACCATATATTTT	CASSVADGTIYF
TRBJ2-3	TRBV10-3	many	-	TGTGCCATCAGTGGGATTAGCGGAGATACGCAGTATTTT	CAISGISGDTQYF
TRBJ1-2	TRBV7-9	few	-	TGTGCCAGCAGCTTAGCGGGACCTTCCGGAGACTATGGCTACACCTTC	CASSLAGPSGDYGYTF
TRBJ1-3	TRBV6-2/TRBV6-3	few	TRBD1	TGTGCCAGCATAGGCGGTCCTCCGGACAGGCGACTTGTTAACTCTGGAAACACCATATATTTT	CASIGGPPDRRLVNSGNTIYF
TRBJ2-1	TRBV7-9	few	TRBD1	TGTGCCAGCAGCGAGCGGACAGGCGGCTATGTTGATGAGCAGTTCTTC	CASSERTGGYVDEQFF
TRBJ1-5	TRBV20-1	many	TRBD1	TGCAGTGCCGCCGACCGGGACAGGGGTAGCAATCAGCCCCAGCATTTT	CSAADRDRGSNQPQHF
TRBJ1-2	TRBV4-1	-	TRBD1	TGCGCCAGCAGCCAATGGGACAGGGTGGGCTATGGCTACACCTTC	CASSQWDRVGYGYTF
TRBJ2-1	TRBV29-1	-	TRBD2	TGCAGCGTTGTTCCAGCGGGGGAAGGCGATGAGCAGTTCTTC	CSVVPAGEGDEQFF
TRBJ1-4	TRBV6-5	few	-	TGTGCCAGCAGTTACGCTGTGGATGAAAAACTGTTTTTT	CASSYAVDEKLFF
TRBJ1-1	TRBV18	few	TRBD1	TGTGCCAGCTCCAGGGGGTGGGACACTGAAGCTTTCTTT	CASSRGWDTEAFF
TRBJ1-5	TRBV12-3/TRBV12-4	-	-	TGTGCCAGCAGTCTTCGGTCAGATCAGCCCCAGCATTTT	CASSLRSDQPQHF
TRBJ2-3	TRBV2	few	-	TGTGCCAGCAGTGTGGCCCGCGGGGCCCACACAGATACGCAGTATTTT	CASSVARGAHTDTQYF
TRBJ1-4	TRBV4-1	few	-	TGCGCCAGCAGCCCCTGGACCGAAACAACTAATGAAAAACTGTTTTTT	CASSPWTETTNEKLFF
TRBJ2-7	TRBV20-1	few	TRBD2	TGCAGTGCCTGGGCTAGCGGGGGGAACCTCTCCTACGAGCAGTACTTC	CSAWASGGNLSYEQYF
TRBJ2-7	TRBV4-2	-	TRBD2	TGTGCCAGCAGCCAAATCACCGGGACTAGCGGCTACGAGCAGTACTTC	CASSQITGTSGYEQYF
TRBJ2-1	TRBV12-3/TRBV12-4	many	TRBD2	TGTGCCATCACGGGGGGGCCGGGCTACAATGAGCAGTTCTTC	CAITGGPGYNEQFF
TRBJ2-1	TRBV28	few	-	TGTGCCAGCAGTTTAGAAAGGGCCCTCTTATCCTACAATGAGCAGTTCTTC	CASSLERALLSYNEQFF
TRBJ1-1	TRBV15	few	-	TGTGCCACCAGCAGAGAATGGGGAACCCTTAAAGCTTTCTTT	CATSREWGTLKAFF
TRBJ2-3	TRBV4-1	-	TRBD1	TGCGCCAGCAGCCAAGATAGTCCAGGGGGCTTCTCAGATACGCAGTATTTT	CASSQDSPGGFSDTQYF
TRBJ2-7	TRBV29-1	many	-	TGCAGCGTCGAAGGTGGCCCCCAGAGCTCCTACGAGCAGTACTTC	CSVEGGPQSSYEQYF
TRBJ2-2	TRBV5-4	many	TRBD1	TGTGCCAGCAGCTCAACCGGGACAGGGGCCACCGGGGAGCTGTTTTTT	CASSSTGTGATGELFF
TRBJ2-3	TRBV7-8	many	TRBD2	TGTGCCAGCAGCTCCCCTTTTGGGACTAGCGGGGCCCCTGCCACAGATACGCAGTATTTT	CASSSPFGTSGAPATDTQYF
TRBJ2-3	TRBV7-9	many	-	TGTGCCAGCAGCTTCACAGATACGCAGTATTTT	CASSFTDTQYF
TRBJ1-5	TRBV4-2	-	-	TGTGCCAGCAGCCAATCGACCGCGGGGCAGCCCCAGCATTTT	CASSQSTAGQPQHF
TRBJ2-7	TRBV9	many	-	TGTGCCAGCAGCGTAGACAGGGGAGGAATTTACGAGCAGTACTTC	CASSVDRGGIYEQYF